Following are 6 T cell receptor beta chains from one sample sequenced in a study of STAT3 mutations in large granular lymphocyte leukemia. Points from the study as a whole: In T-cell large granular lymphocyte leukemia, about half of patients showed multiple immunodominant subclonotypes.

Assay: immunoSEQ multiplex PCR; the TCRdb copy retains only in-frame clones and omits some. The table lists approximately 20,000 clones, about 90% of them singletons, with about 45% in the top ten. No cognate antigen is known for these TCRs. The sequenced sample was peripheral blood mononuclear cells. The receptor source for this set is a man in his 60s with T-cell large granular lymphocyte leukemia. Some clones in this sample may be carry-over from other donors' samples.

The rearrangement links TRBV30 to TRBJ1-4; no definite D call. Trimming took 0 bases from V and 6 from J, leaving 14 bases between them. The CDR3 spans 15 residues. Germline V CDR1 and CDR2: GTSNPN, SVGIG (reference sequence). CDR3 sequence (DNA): TGTGCCTGGAGTGTACTTGGTGCCAGCTATGAAAAACTGTTTTTT. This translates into CAWSVLGASYEKLFF.

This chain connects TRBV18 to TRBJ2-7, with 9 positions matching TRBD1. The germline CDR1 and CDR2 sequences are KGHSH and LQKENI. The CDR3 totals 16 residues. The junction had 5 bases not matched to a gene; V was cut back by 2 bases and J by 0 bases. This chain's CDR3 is CASSPTGGYNSYEQYF. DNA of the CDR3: TGTGCCAGCTCACCAACAGGGGGCTATAACTCCTACGAGCAGTACTTC.

The CDR3 nucleotides read TGTGCCAGCAGCCCTAGGGGGCCGGGAGTGGGAGAGCAGTACTTC. As protein: CASSPRGPGVGEQYF. This chain connects TRBV7-2 to TRBJ2-7, with a possible D match to TRBD1 (7 bases). CDR1 SGHTA and CDR2 FQGNSA come from the germline V gene. The length of the CDR3 is 15 residues. V lost 5 bases and J lost 7, with 21 bases in between.

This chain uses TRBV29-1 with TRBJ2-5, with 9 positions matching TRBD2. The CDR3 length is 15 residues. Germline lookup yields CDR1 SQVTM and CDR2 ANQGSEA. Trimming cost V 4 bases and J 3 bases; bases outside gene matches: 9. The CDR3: CSVGVSGSGEETQYF. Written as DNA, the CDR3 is TGCAGCGTTGGGGTTAGCGGGAGCGGGGAAGAGACCCAGTACTTC.

DNA of the CDR3: TGCGCCAGCGGCCTGAGGGCCCGGACTGCCCTCTCTGGGGCCAACGTCCTGACTTTC. This gives the protein CASGLRARTALSGANVLTF. This chain connects TRBV5-1 to TRBJ2-6; tentative D call: TRBD2 (5 bases). The CDR3 has 19 amino acids. Germline lookup yields CDR1 SGHRS and CDR2 YFSETQ. Trimming left V 7 bases short and J 0 bases short, with 23 bases between.

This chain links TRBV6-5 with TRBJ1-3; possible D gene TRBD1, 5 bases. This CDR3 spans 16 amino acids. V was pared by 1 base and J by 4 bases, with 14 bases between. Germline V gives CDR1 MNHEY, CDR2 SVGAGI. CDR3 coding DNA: TGTGCCAGCAGTTACTATCCGGGGGGGAAAGGAAACACCATATATTTT. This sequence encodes CASSYYPGGKGNTIYF.